The sequence of this T cell receptor beta chain was determined in a study of blood T cell repertoires in COVID-19. Study-wide background: The study drew acute and convalescent COVID-19 samples from the United States, Italy and Spain. PBMCs, B-cell-depleted T cells, or T cells provided the cDNA or gDNA that made up the material.

Per the study methods: Estimated nucleated cell counts came from reference gene primer amplification. Repertoires were generated with immunoSEQ multiplex PCR, while TCRdb's copy carries only in-frame clones and drops some. V, J and clone size are those of that table, while D and trimming were read from the DNA. The data contain under 300,000 clones, about four fifths of them singletons. Germline lookup yields CDR1 LNHDA and CDR2 SQIVND (reference sequence). Trimming took off 3 bases at V and 0 bases at J, with 18 bases between the two ends. CDR3 length equals 18 residues. The receptor's source is an older woman with active or convalescent COVID-19. Sequenced material: peripheral blood. The chain links TRBV19 to TRBJ1-5, with D possibly being TRBD1 (6 bases). CDR3 sequence: CASSIRQALFTSNQPQHF. In DNA, the CDR3 is TGTGCCAGTAGTATTAGACAGGCCCTCTTTACTAGCAATCAGCCCCAGCATTTT.